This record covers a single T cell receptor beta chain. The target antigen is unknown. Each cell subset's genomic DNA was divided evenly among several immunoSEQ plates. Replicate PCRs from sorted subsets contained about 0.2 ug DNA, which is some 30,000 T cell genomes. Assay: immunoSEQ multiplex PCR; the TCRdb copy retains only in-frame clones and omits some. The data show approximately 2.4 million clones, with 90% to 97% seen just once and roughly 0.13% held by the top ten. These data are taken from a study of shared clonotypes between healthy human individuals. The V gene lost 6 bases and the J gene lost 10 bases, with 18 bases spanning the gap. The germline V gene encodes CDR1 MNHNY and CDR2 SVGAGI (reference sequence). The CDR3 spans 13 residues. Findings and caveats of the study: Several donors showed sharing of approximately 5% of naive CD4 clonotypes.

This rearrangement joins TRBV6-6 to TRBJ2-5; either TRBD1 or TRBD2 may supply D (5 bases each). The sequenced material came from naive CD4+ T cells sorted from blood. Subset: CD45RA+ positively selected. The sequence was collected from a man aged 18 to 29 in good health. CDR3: CASRSGPSGDQYF. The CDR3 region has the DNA TGTGCCAGCAGATCGGGACCTTCGGGCGACCAGTACTTC.